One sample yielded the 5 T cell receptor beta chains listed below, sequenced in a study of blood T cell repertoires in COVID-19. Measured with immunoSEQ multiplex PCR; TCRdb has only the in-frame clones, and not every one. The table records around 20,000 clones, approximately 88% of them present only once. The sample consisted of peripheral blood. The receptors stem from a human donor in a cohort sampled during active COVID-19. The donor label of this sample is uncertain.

CDR3 loop: CASSNRGTEAFF. The CDR3 region has the DNA TGTGCCAGCAGTAACAGGGGCACTGAAGCTTTCTTT. This chain joins TRBV6-5 and TRBJ1-1; TRBD1 aligns across 7 bases. The germline V gene has CDR1 MNHEY and CDR2 SVGAGI. The CDR3 extends over 12 amino acids. With 5 bases clipped from V and 4 bases from J, the junction kept 1 base outside the gene matches.

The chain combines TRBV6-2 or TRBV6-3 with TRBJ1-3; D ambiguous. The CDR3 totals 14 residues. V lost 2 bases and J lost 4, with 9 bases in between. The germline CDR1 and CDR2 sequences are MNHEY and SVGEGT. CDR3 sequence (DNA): TGTGCCAGCAGTTACGGAGGGTACGGAAACACCATATATTTT. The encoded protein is CASSYGGYGNTIYF.

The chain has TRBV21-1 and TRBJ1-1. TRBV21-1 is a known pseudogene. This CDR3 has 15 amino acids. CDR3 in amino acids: CASSKVAREVTEAFF. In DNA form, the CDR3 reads TGTGCCAGCAGCAAAGTAGCACGGGAGGTCACTGAAGCTTTCTTT.

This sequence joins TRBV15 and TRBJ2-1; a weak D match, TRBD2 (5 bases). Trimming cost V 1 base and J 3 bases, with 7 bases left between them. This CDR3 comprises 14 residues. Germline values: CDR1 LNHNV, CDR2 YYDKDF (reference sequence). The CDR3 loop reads CATSRVSGYNEQFF. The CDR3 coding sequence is TGTGCCACCAGCAGAGTCAGCGGCTACAATGAGCAGTTCTTC.

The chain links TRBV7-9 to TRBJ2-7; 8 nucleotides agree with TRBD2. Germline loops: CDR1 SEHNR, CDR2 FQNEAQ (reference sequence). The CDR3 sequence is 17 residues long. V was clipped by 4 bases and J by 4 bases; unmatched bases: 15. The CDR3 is CASSSPPGLAESYEQYF. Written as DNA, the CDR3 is TGTGCCAGCAGCTCCCCCCCTGGACTAGCAGAAAGTTACGAGCAGTACTTC.